The 14 T cell receptor beta chains in this list originate from one sample, sequenced in a study of technical replicates of blood from a few donors. Produced via immunoSEQ multiplex PCR; TCRdb's table is partial and in-frame only. The sample shows about 88,000 clones, roughly 94% of them seen only once. Input material: T cells isolated from PBMCs. Receptors were obtained from a human donor in good health.

The J gene is TRBJ2-7, the V gene TRBV18, with 7 bases that match TRBD1. This CDR3 region has 16 residues. After removal of 2 bases from V and 2 bases from J, the junction contained 9 bases not matched to a gene. The germline gives CDR1 KGHSH, CDR2 LQKENI. The CDR3 is CASSPEGAKLTYEQYF. For the CDR3, the DNA is TGTGCCAGCTCACCAGAGGGGGCTAAATTGACCTACGAGCAGTACTTC. The full variable domain, completed using reference TRBV18 and TRBJ2-7, is NAGVMQNPRHLVRRRGQEARLRCSPMKGHSHVYWYRQLPEEGLKFMVYLQKENIIDESGMPKERFSAEFPKEGPSILRIQQVVRGDSAAYFCASSPEGAKLTYEQYFGPGTRLTVT.

V gene TRBV27 combines with J gene TRBJ2-3, with 8 bases fitting TRBD1. The germline V gene encodes CDR1 MNHEY and CDR2 SMNVEV (reference sequence). This CDR3 region has 15 residues. J gave up 9 bases and V 6 bases, and 14 bases lay outside the gene matches. The CDR3 region has the DNA TGTGCCAGCAGGCCCGGGACAGGCGTTTTTCAAACGCAGTATTTT. Encoded protein: CASRPGTGVFQTQYF.

The chain links TRBV13 to TRBJ2-7, with 7 bases that match TRBD2. V gave up 4 bases and J gave up 2 bases; unmatched junction bases: 14. Germline loops: CDR1 PRHDT, CDR2 FYEKMQ (reference sequence). The CDR3 contains 17 residues. DNA for the CDR3: TGTGCCAGCAGCTCTCTCCGGATAGGCGGGGGAGCCTACGAGCAGTACTTC. It yields the protein CASSSLRIGGGAYEQYF.

The chain employs TRBV2 and TRBJ2-1; TRBD1 matches at 8 bases. The CDR3 loop spans 14 amino acids. Germline V gives CDR1 SNHLY, CDR2 FYNNEI. V lost 4 bases and J lost 8; bases outside the gene matches: 7. The CDR3 nucleotides read TGTGCCAGCAGTGGACAGGGGAGAATCGATGAGCAGTTCTTC. Translated, it gives CASSGQGRIDEQFF.

Concerning this clone: Other DNA sequences from this sample encode an identical CDR3 as well. The gene calls are TRBV4-1 and TRBJ1-5; the match to TRBD1 covers 10 bases. The CDR3 loop spans 14 amino acids. Germline V gene data show CDR1 as MGHRA and CDR2 as YSYEKL. V trimming: 4 bases; J trimming: 6 bases; junction bases outside the gene matches: 3. The chain's CDR3 is CASSRGQGGQPQHF. The DNA of the CDR3 is TGCGCCAGCAGCCGCGGACAGGGGGGTCAGCCCCAGCATTTT.

J is TRBJ1-2 and V is TRBV29-1, with a tentative D call TRBD1 (5 bases). Germline loops: CDR1 SQVTM, CDR2 ANQGSEA. The CDR3 has 14 residues. CDR3 nucleotide sequence: TGCAGTGCACCCGGCCAACAAAGGGGTTATGGCTACACCTTC. Encoded protein: CSAPGQQRGYGYTF.

The rearrangement joins TRBV4-1 to TRBJ2-1; 9 bases fit TRBD2. Germline trimming cut 1 base from V and 10 bases from J; bases unmatched to any gene: 8. Germline loops: CDR1 MGHRA, CDR2 YSYEKL. This CDR3 spans 15 amino acids. In DNA form, the CDR3 reads TGCGCCAGCAGCCAAGTAGTCCTAGCGGGATGGGAGCAGTTCTTC. Residues: CASSQVVLAGWEQFF.

This clone was recorded only once. This chain uses TRBV4-2 with TRBJ2-7; 11 bases map to TRBD1. The length of the CDR3 is 16 residues. The J segment lost 2 bases and the V segment lost 0 bases, leaving 3 bases of the junction unmatched. CDR1 LGHNA and CDR2 YNFKEQ come from the germline V gene. CDR3 bases: TGTGCCAGCAGCCAAGAAGAGGGACAGGGGGCCTACGAGCAGTACTTC. This gives the protein CASSQEEGQGAYEQYF.

This clone was detected only a few times. The gene calls are TRBV5-1 and TRBJ1-2, with D unresolved. Between the trimmed V and J ends, which lost 4 bases and 0 bases, there was a span of 10 bases. This CDR3 comprises 14 residues. Germline loops: CDR1 SGHRS, CDR2 YFSETQ. CDR3 DNA sequence: TGCGCCAGCAGCATTCAGACAACTAACTATGGCTACACCTTC. Translating gives CASSIQTTNYGYTF.

The rearrangement joins TRBV11-2 to TRBJ2-1, with TRBD2 identical over 10 bases. This CDR3 contains 15 residues. With 0 bases clipped from V and 9 bases from J, the junction kept 5 bases outside the gene matches. Germline V lookup: CDR1 SGHAT, CDR2 FQNNGV. The CDR3 DNA is TGTGCCAGCAGCTTAGATCTACTAGCGGGAATTGAGCAGTTCTTC. Its protein product is CASSLDLLAGIEQFF.

This clone appeared a single time. The rearrangement links TRBV6-1 to TRBJ1-1, with D hard to call. Per germline, CDR1 MNHNS and CDR2 SASEGT. This CDR3 comprises 13 residues. V lost 11 bases and J 4 bases, leaving 17 bases between the germline ends. CDR3 sequence reads: CAAADTGVTEAFF. The CDR3 nucleotides read TGTGCCGCAGCCGATACGGGAGTCACTGAAGCTTTCTTT.

The V and J genes are TRBV11-1 and TRBJ2-7; 8 bases are a match to TRBD2. The germline gives CDR1 SGHAT, CDR2 FQDESV (reference sequence). The V gene end was trimmed by 5 bases and the J gene end by 0 bases; junction bases not matched to a gene: 9. CDR3 length: 16 amino acids. Here the CDR3 reads CASSKRSGSPSYEQYF. The DNA for the CDR3 is TGTGCCAGCAGCAAACGGAGCGGGAGCCCCTCCTACGAGCAGTACTTC.

This clone occurred once. The CDR3 DNA sequence: TGTGCCTGGAGTCCACGGGGGGGATGGAGCACTGAAGCTTTCTTT. This translates into CAWSPRGGWSTEAFF. V gene TRBV30 combines with J gene TRBJ1-1; D perhaps matches TRBD1 (5 bases). The CDR3 has 15 amino acids. Germline CDR1 reads GTSNPN; CDR2 reads SVGIG (reference sequence). V was cut by 2 bases and J by 4 bases, with 17 bases left in between.

The V gene is TRBV28, the J gene TRBJ2-3; 8 positions agree with TRBD2. V lost 3 bases to trimming and J lost 6 bases; unmatched junction nucleotides: 5. The CDR3 spans 14 residues. CDR1 MDHEN and CDR2 SYDVKM come from the germline V gene. As DNA, the CDR3 is TGTGCCAGCAGTTTTCGGACTAGCCGGGATACGCAGTATTTT. Translating it yields CASSFRTSRDTQYF.